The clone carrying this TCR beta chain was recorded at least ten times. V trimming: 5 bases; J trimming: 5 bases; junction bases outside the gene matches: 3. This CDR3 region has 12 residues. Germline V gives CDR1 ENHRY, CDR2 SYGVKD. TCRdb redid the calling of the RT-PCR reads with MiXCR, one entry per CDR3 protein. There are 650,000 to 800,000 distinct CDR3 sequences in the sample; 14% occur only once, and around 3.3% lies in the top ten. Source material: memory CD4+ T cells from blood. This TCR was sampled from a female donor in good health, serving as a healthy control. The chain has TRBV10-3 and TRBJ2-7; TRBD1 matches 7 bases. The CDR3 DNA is TGTGCCATCAGTACCACAGGGGACGAGCAGTACTTC. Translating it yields CAISTTGDEQYF.